The T cell receptor beta chain under discussion was sequenced for a study of OX40 agonist ivuxolimab in advanced cancers. With respect to this clone: Its cognate antigen is unknown.

General study results and limits: In general, CD8+ T cells held more expanded clones than CD4+ did, on average.

Profiled with immunoSEQ multiplex PCR; TCRdb holds only in-frame clones, not every one. The repertoire consists of approximately 99,000 clones, with approximately 95% occurring once and the leading ten covering just over 2%. Per the germline V gene, CDR1 is MNHEY and CDR2 is SMNVEV (reference sequence). The CDR3 length is 18 residues. V gave up 2 bases and J gave up 2 bases; unmatched junction bases: 10. The rearrangement uses TRBV27 and TRBJ2-2; 8 nucleotides line up with TRBD1. This TCR was sampled from an adult with an advanced solid tumor such as melanoma, head and neck, liver or kidney cancer. The source was CD4+ or CD8+ T cells sorted from blood, collected in a trial of the OX40 agonist ivuxolimab. CDR3 in DNA: TGTGCCAGCAGTTTAGGACAGGGCGTAATAGATAACACCGGGGAGCTGTTTTTT. This codes for CASSLGQGVIDNTGELFF.